A single sample is the source of the 5 T cell receptor beta chains below, sequenced in a study of blood T cell repertoires in COVID-19. TCRdb's copy holds only in-frame clones and misses some; the assay was immunoSEQ multiplex PCR. Here the sample spans some 240,000 clones, 80% to 90% being singletons. Sequenced material: PBMCs or T cells enriched from blood (not recorded which). All receptors derive from a man aged 25-45 years with acute COVID-19.

This clone was seen more than once but under ten times. The chain joins TRBV28 to TRBJ2-2; 9 nucleotides line up with TRBD2. Germline CDR1 is MDHEN and CDR2 is SYDVKM. V shed 8 bases, J shed 8 bases, and the junction held 3 bases outside the gene matches. CDR3 size: 12 residues. The DNA of the CDR3 is TGTGCCAGCCAGCGGGAGGAGGGGGAGCTGTTTTTT. It codes for CASQREEGELFF.

The chain carries TRBV11-3 and TRBJ1-1; 7 bases line up with TRBD1. Germline lookup yields CDR1 SGHNT and CDR2 YENEEA. V was clipped by 5 bases and J by 0 bases; unmatched bases: 3. The CDR3 extends over 14 amino acids. CDR3 coding DNA: TGTGCCAGCAGCACCGGACAGGTGAACACTGAAGCTTTCTTT. The encoded protein is CASSTGQVNTEAFF.

V gene TRBV7-9 combines with J gene TRBJ1-3; 8 nucleotides align to TRBD1. The CDR3 consists of 16 residues. With V trimmed by 0 bases and J by 0 bases, 1 base remained unmatched. Germline V CDR1 and CDR2: SEHNR, FQNEAQ (reference sequence). The CDR3 DNA sequence: TGTGCCAGCAGCTTAGCGGACAGGGACTCTGGAAACACCATATATTTT. It codes for CASSLADRDSGNTIYF.

Only one count was recorded for this clone. Here the CDR3 DNA reads TGTGCCAGCGGGGGACAGGCCCGCACCAAAGCTTTCTTT. Its translation: CASGGQARTKAFF. The J gene is TRBJ1-1, the V gene TRBV28, with 8 bases identical to TRBD1. Unmatched junction bases numbered 11, after V lost 8 bases and J lost 9 bases. The V gene's germline CDR1 is MDHEN and CDR2 SYDVKM. CDR3 size: 13 residues.

This sequence joins TRBV10-3 and TRBJ2-3; 8 positions agree with TRBD2. The germline V gene encodes CDR1 ENHRY and CDR2 SYGVKD. This CDR3 is built from 16 residues. V shed 6 bases, J shed 5 bases, and the junction held 13 bases outside the gene matches. CDR3 nucleotides: TGTGCCATCAGCGGAGGGGGTAGCGGGACGAAAGATACGCAGTATTTT. Protein product: CAISGGGSGTKDTQYF.